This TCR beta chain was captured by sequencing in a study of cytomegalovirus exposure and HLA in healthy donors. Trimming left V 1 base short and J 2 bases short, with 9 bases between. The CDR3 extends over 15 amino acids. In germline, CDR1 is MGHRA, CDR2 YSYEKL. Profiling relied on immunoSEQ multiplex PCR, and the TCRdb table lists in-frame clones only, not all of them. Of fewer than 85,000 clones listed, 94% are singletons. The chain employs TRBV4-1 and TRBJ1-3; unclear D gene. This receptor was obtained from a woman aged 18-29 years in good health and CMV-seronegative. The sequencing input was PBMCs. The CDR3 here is CASSQVFTTGNTIYF. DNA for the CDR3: TGCGCCAGCAGCCAAGTCTTCACAACTGGAAACACCATATATTTT.